This T cell receptor beta chain was found in a study of blood T cell repertoires in COVID-19. In the authors' workflow: Amplification with reference gene primers provided the estimates of nucleated cell counts. Here immunoSEQ multiplex PCR was the method, and the copy in TCRdb shows in-frame clones only, minus some. Clone size and V and J calls were adopted from that table, with D and trimming inferred from the DNA. The sample lists roughly 100,000 clones; around 92% were seen once. This CDR3 region has 16 residues. CDR1 is SEHNR and CDR2 is FQNEAQ in the germline V gene (reference sequence). Trimming cost V 5 bases and J 0 bases; bases outside gene matches: 9.

This chain links TRBV7-9 with TRBJ1-1; 7 nucleotides match TRBD1. The receptor's source is a young man with acute or convalescent COVID-19. The specimen was peripheral blood. The CDR3 bases are TGTGCCAGCAGCCCAAGGACAGGCCTAATGAACACTGAAGCTTTCTTT. This encodes CASSPRTGLMNTEAFF. Full variable domain (rest looked up from reference TRBV7-9 and TRBJ1-1): DTGVSQNPRHKITKRGQNVTFRCDPISEHNRLYWYRQTLGQGPEFLTYFQNEAQLEKSRLLSDRFSAERPKGSFSTLEIQRTEQGDSAMYLCASSPRTGLMNTEAFFGQGTRLTVV.